This TCR beta chain was retrieved from a study of cytomegalovirus exposure and HLA in healthy donors. Findings and caveats of the study: The authors later found most CMV-associated TCR beta chains appeared HLA-restricted. Indistinguishability led to the exclusion of some V segments, TRBV6-2 and TRBV6-3 included.

The CDR3 totals 12 residues. V lost 8 bases and J lost 8, with 15 bases in between. CDR1 is SGHTA, CDR2 FQGNSA, per germline. In the PCR, 60 Vbeta and 13 Jbeta primers were used. Sequenced by immunoSEQ multiplex PCR; TCRdb stores in-frame clones only, minus some. Here the sample spans 110,000 to 150,000 clones, 78% being singletons. With respect to this clone: What it binds is unknown.

The sequence came from a female donor in good health and CMV-seronegative. The specimen was PBMCs. The chain recombines TRBV7-2 with TRBJ1-2; D unresolved. The CDR3, as DNA: TGTGCCAGCGCCGGGATATACCTGGGCTACACCTTC. Translation: CASAGIYLGYTF.